The rows below give T cell receptor beta chains drawn from one sample of a study of T cell clones after liver transplantation. The table came from immunoSEQ multiplex PCR; TCRdb's copy has only in-frame clones and leaves some out. The table lists roughly 120,000 clones, 90% of them singletons. This specimen consisted of CD4+ T cells from blood, obtained 12 months after liver transplant. These receptors originate from a human patient who received a liver transplant. A share of the T cells may be of graft donor origin. The CDR3 runs from the conserved cysteine through the conserved F or W. The D gene is left open where the match is weak. Clone size, where shown, is once, few, many, or a class for clones that have expanded.

CASSLGGNYGYTF,TGTGCCAGCAGCTTAGGGGGGAACTATGGCTACACCTTC,-,TRBJ1-2,TRBV7-9,-
CASSHKGIEPQHF,TGTGCCAGCTCACACAAGGGAATCGAGCCCCAGCATTTT,-,TRBJ1-5,TRBV18,-
CASSLVGQPNQPQHF,TGTGCCAGCAGCTTGGTTGGACAGCCAAATCAGCCCCAGCATTTT,-,TRBJ1-5,TRBV5-6,-
CASSLAALAGDTKNIQYF,TGCGCCAGCAGCTTGGCCGCCCTAGCGGGTGATACCAAAAACATTCAGTACTTC,TRBD2,TRBJ2-4,TRBV5-1,-
CASSVENSGGFTDTQYF,TGTGCCAGCAGCGTAGAAAATAGCGGGGGTTTCACAGATACGCAGTATTTT,TRBD2,TRBJ2-3,TRBV9,-
CASSSLAGGSHEQFF,TGTGCCAGCAGCTCCCTAGCGGGAGGCTCGCATGAGCAGTTCTTC,TRBD2,TRBJ2-1,TRBV11-2,-
CASSSGLAGNTGELFF,TGTGCCAGCAGCTCAGGACTAGCGGGAAACACCGGGGAGCTGTTTTTT,TRBD2,TRBJ2-2,TRBV7-9,-
CASSLLGGGAGNTIYF,TGTGCCAGCAGTCTACTCGGTGGGGGAGCTGGAAACACCATATATTTT,-,TRBJ1-3,TRBV5-6,-
CAWSKGAGTEAFF,TGTGCCTGGAGTAAAGGGGCTGGCACTGAAGCTTTCTTT,-,TRBJ1-1,TRBV30,-
CASSIQVGSNQPQHF,TGTGCCAGTAGTATACAGGTGGGATCTAATCAGCCCCAGCATTTT,-,TRBJ1-5,TRBV19,-
CASSHATGVAFF,TGTGCCAGCAGCCACGCGACAGGGGTGGCTTTCTTT,TRBD1,TRBJ1-1,TRBV4-2,once
CASSSEPMGQGISNQPQHF,TGCGCCAGCAGCTCCGAACCCATGGGACAGGGGATTAGCAATCAGCCCCAGCATTTT,TRBD1,TRBJ1-5,TRBV5-1,-
CAIPTGHSSNQPQHF,TGTGCCATCCCAACGGGACATAGTAGCAATCAGCCCCAGCATTTT,-,TRBJ1-5,TRBV21-1,-
CASLLVGRLGGYTF,TGTGCCAGCCTGCTCGTGGGGCGCCTTGGTGGCTACACCTTC,-,TRBJ1-2,TRBV6-1,-
CASSSRTSGEQFF,TGTGCCAGCAGCTCCAGGACTAGCGGGGAGCAGTTCTTC,TRBD2,TRBJ2-1,TRBV7-9,-
CATSSGQEGQYF,TGTGCCACCAGTTCCGGGCAAGAAGGGCAGTACTTC,-,TRBJ2-7,TRBV15,-
CASSPRSTGVNGYTF,TGTGCCAGCAGCCCTCGGTCGACAGGGGTGAATGGCTACACCTTC,TRBD1,TRBJ1-2,TRBV5-4,-
CASRRQGTPETGELFF,TGTGCCAGCAGGAGGCAGGGAACCCCGGAGACCGGGGAGCTGTTTTTT,-,TRBJ2-2,TRBV2,-
CASSFPRYNEQFF,TGTGCCAGCAGTTTCCCCAGATACAATGAGCAGTTCTTC,-,TRBJ2-1,TRBV28,-
CASTEGTDLNTEAFF,TGCGCCAGCACTGAGGGTACAGACTTGAACACTGAAGCTTTCTTT,-,TRBJ1-1,TRBV10-2,-
CASSIGLAGGWVYNEQFF,TGTGCCAGTAGTATAGGACTAGCGGGAGGATGGGTCTACAATGAGCAGTTCTTC,TRBD2,TRBJ2-1,TRBV19,-
CASSLFAGGGGYF,TGTGCCAGCAGCTTATTTGCTGGCGGGGGTGGGTATTTT,TRBD2,TRBJ2-3,TRBV7-2,-
CASSTIAGEEQYF,TGTGCCAGCAGCACGATAGCGGGAGAAGAGCAGTACTTC,TRBD2,TRBJ2-7,TRBV13,-
CSVAAGLNTEAFF,TGCAGCGTTGCGGCCGGATTGAACACTGAAGCTTTCTTT,-,TRBJ1-1,TRBV29-1,-
CASSHGAAGADTQYF,TGCGCCAGCAGCCATGGCGCGGCGGGGGCAGATACGCAGTATTTT,TRBD2,TRBJ2-3,TRBV4-1,-
CASTTDLSSYEQYF,TGTGCCAGCACAACGGACTTGAGCTCCTACGAGCAGTACTTC,-,TRBJ2-7,TRBV28,-
CASSPGLRNEKLFF,TGTGCCAGCAGCCCCGGGCTTCGTAATGAAAAACTGTTTTTT,-,TRBJ1-4,TRBV5-8,-
CASSRSDQETQYF,TGCGCCAGCAGCAGGAGTGATCAGGAGACCCAGTACTTC,-,TRBJ2-5,TRBV5-1,-
CASSDRGRNEQFF,TGTGCCAGTAGCGACAGGGGGCGGAATGAGCAGTTCTTC,TRBD1,TRBJ2-1,TRBV19,-
CASSSTYEQYF,TGTGCCAGCAGCTCCACCTACGAGCAGTACTTC,-,TRBJ2-7,TRBV7-9,-
CASSDGVRATDTQYF,TGTGCCAGCAGTGACGGGGTGAGGGCCACAGATACGCAGTATTTT,-,TRBJ2-3,TRBV6-4,few
CASSGTGNEQYF,TGTGCCAGCAGTGGGACAGGGAACGAGCAGTACTTC,TRBD1,TRBJ2-7,TRBV2,once
CASSPRLAGGVGEQYF,TGTGCCAGCAGCCCCCGCCTAGCGGGAGGGGTAGGGGAGCAGTACTTC,TRBD2,TRBJ2-7,TRBV9,-
CAISAGRAVATNEKLFF,TGTGCCATCAGTGCGGGCAGGGCGGTCGCAACTAATGAAAAACTGTTTTTT,-,TRBJ1-4,TRBV10-3,-
CASSATLVVGELETQYF,TGTGCCAGCAGCGCCACCCTGGTGGTGGGAGAGCTAGAGACCCAGTACTTC,-,TRBJ2-5,TRBV5-4,-
CASSLPLGGGRAPEQFF,TGTGCCAGCAGTTTACCCCTCGGGGGCGGGAGGGCCCCGGAGCAGTTCTTC,TRBD2,TRBJ2-1,TRBV28,once
CASSGQGGKNIQYF,TGCGCCAGCAGCGGACAGGGAGGGAAAAACATTCAGTACTTC,-,TRBJ2-4,TRBV5-1,-
CASRREATNEKLFF,TGTGCCAGCCGGAGGGAGGCAACTAATGAAAAACTGTTTTTT,-,TRBJ1-4,TRBV5-6,-
CASGLEGQGRSGYTF,TGTGCTAGTGGTTTGGAGGGACAGGGAAGGAGTGGCTACACCTTC,TRBD1,TRBJ1-2,TRBV12-5,few
CASKRTGSGYEQYF,TGTGCCAGCAAAAGGACAGGGTCCGGGTACGAGCAGTACTTC,TRBD1,TRBJ2-7,TRBV28,-
CASSPGTGGVEQYF,TGTGCCAGCAGCCCCGGGACAGGGGGAGTCGAGCAGTACTTC,TRBD1,TRBJ2-7,TRBV5-4,-
CASSFLAGADGELFF,TGCGCCAGCAGCTTTCTAGCGGGAGCTGACGGGGAGCTGTTTTTT,TRBD2,TRBJ2-2,TRBV5-1,-
CASSETTGTAFF,TGTGCCAGCAGTGAGACGACAGGGACTGCTTTCTTT,TRBD1,TRBJ1-1,TRBV6-1,few
CAISDIQGGTDTQYF,TGTGCCATCAGTGATATACAGGGGGGGACAGATACGCAGTATTTT,-,TRBJ2-3,TRBV10-3,-
CATSRGTTNEKLFF,TGTGCCACCAGCAGAGGGACAACTAATGAAAAACTGTTTTTT,-,TRBJ1-4,TRBV15,-
CASSIVATGFNEKLFF,TGTGCCAGTAGTATAGTCGCGACGGGTTTTAATGAAAAACTGTTTTTT,-,TRBJ1-4,TRBV19,once